The 16 T cell receptor beta chains below were found in one sample sequenced in a study of tissue T cells after allogeneic stem cell transplantation. The method was immunoSEQ multiplex PCR; TCRdb's version includes in-frame clones alone and lacks a portion of them. This table has about 22,000 clones, 72% appearing once. The sample was spleen. The receptors here all came from a female BALB/c mouse in good health. This strain's MHC haplotype is H2-d.

Regarding this clone: The listed genes are named as in mouse. The sequence runs out 1 residue before the end of the CDR3; the remainder is reconstructed from the germline J gene. The chain joins TRBV13-1 to TRBJ2-7; D is perhaps TRBD2 (5 bases). The CDR3 consists of 12 residues. Germline CDR1 reads NSHNY; CDR2 reads SYGAGN. Trimming removed 7 bases from V and 0 bases from J, with 8 bases in between. CDR3 DNA (partial): TGTGCCAGCGGTGGGGTCTCCTATGAACAGTAC. Its protein is CASGGVSYEQY. In full, the CDR3 reads CASGGVSYEQYF.

Notes on this clone: Mouse germline and gene names are used. Sequencing ends 1 residue short of the CDR3 end; the germline J gene provides the rest. The chain links TRBV2 to TRBJ2-3, with a weak D call TRBD1 (5 bases). CDR1 is LGHNA, CDR2 YSYQKL, per germline. There are 16 residues in the CDR3. V was trimmed by 2 bases and J by 3 bases, leaving 15 bases between them. The CDR3 protein is CASSQPGYGSAETLYF. The DNA read from the CDR3 is TGTGCCAGCAGCCAACCAGGGTATGGATCGGCAGAAACGCTGTAT.

Concerning this clone: Genes and germline come from the mouse. With the read ending 1 residue before the CDR3 end, the germline J gene is used to fill in that end. The chain employs TRBV13-2 and TRBJ1-6, with no clear D. TRBJ1-6 is noted as an ORF with a role that remains uncertain. The germline V and J ends were trimmed by 0 bases and 5 bases, with 3 bases remaining between them. The CDR3 sequence is 13 residues long. Germline loops: CDR1 NNHNN, CDR2 SYGAGS (reference sequence). CDR3 in amino acids: CASGDEDNSPLYF. The DNA read from the CDR3 is TGTGCCAGCGGTGATGAAGATAATTCGCCCCTCTAC.

With regard to this clone: The gene names here belong to mouse. The read is 1 residue too short to cover the CDR3 end, so that end is filled in from the germline J gene. V usage is TRBV13-1 and J usage is TRBJ1-4; TRBD1 is a possible D gene (6 bases). The CDR3 covers 16 residues. The germline gives CDR1 NSHNY, CDR2 SYGAGN. V was trimmed by 1 base and J by 0 bases, leaving 10 bases between them. Here the CDR3 reads CASSDRGAFSNERLFF. CDR3 DNA, as far as it was read: TGTGCCAGCAGTGATAGGGGGGCCTTTTCCAACGAAAGATTATTT.

This clone has more than one count but fewer than ten. The listed genes are named as in mouse. The CDR3 extends 1 residue past the end of the read, so its final part is completed from the germline J gene. V and J are TRBV2 and TRBJ2-7; the D gene could be TRBD1 or TRBD2 (6 bases each). Between the trimmed V and J ends, which lost 0 bases and 4 bases, there was a span of 13 bases. CDR1 and CDR2 from the germline V gene are LGHNA and YSYQKL. The CDR3 contains 15 residues. Here the CDR3 reads CASSQDPGATYEQYF. Incomplete CDR3 DNA: TGTGCCAGCAGCCAAGACCCGGGGGCCACGTATGAACAGTAC.

With respect to this clone: Gene labels here are mouse ones. The CDR3 end is not reached by the read, which stops 1 residue before it; the germline J gene fills it in. V is TRBV13-1 and J is TRBJ1-2; 7 bases agree with TRBD1. CDR1 NSHNY and CDR2 SYGAGN come from the germline V gene. Trimming cost V 5 bases and J 1 base; bases outside gene matches: 2. The CDR3 covers 13 residues. The sequenced CDR3 bases are TGTGCCAGCAGGGGGGACAGAAACTCCGACTACACC. Amino acid sequence: CASRGDRNSDYT. The full CDR3 protein is CASRGDRNSDYTF.

Note on this clone: The gene symbols are mouse symbols. The sequenced fragment ends 1 residue before the CDR3 boundary, so the rest is inferred from the germline J gene. This chain links TRBV20 with TRBJ1-3; TRBD1 matches 7 bases. V was clipped by 3 bases and J by 2 bases; unmatched bases: 4. Germline V lookup: CDR1 GFQATS, CDR2 STVNSAI. The CDR3 sequence is 14 residues long. CDR3 DNA, as far as it was read: TGTGGTGCTAGAGCCCAGGGGGCTGGAAATACGCTCTAT. Protein sequence: CGARAQGAGNTLY. The whole CDR3 sequence reads CGARAQGAGNTLYF.

Worth noting for this clone: Genes and germline come from the mouse. The missing CDR3 end, 1 residue past where the read stops, is filled in from the germline J gene. The chain uses TRBV20 and TRBJ1-4; D is perhaps TRBD1 (6 bases). V dropped 6 bases and J dropped 4 bases, with 9 bases sitting between them. The CDR3 totals 12 residues. Looked up from germline, CDR1 is GFQATS and CDR2 is STVNSAI. The CDR3 sequence: CGAGTFNERLFF. CDR3 DNA, as far as it was read: TGTGGTGCCGGGACATTCAACGAAAGATTATTT.

This clone turned up a few times. Gene names refer to mouse genes. The CDR3 end falls 1 residue outside the read, so it is completed with the germline J gene. The chain uses TRBV13-2 and TRBJ2-2, with D perhaps assigned TRBD1 or TRBD2 (5 bases each). Germline V gene lookup returns CDR1 NNHNN and CDR2 SYGAGS (reference sequence). The CDR3 sequence is 14 residues long. The V end lost 0 bases, the J end lost 2 bases, and 5 bases lay between the germline ends. CDR3 DNA, as far as it was read: TGTGCCAGCGGTGATGGGGGGAACACCGGGCAGCTCTAC. Its translation: CASGDGGNTGQLY. The whole CDR3 region reads CASGDGGNTGQLYF.

As for this clone: Any gene name here is a mouse gene name. The read ends 1 residue shy of where the CDR3 ends; the end is completed using the germline J gene. This sequence joins TRBV14 and TRBJ2-3; perhaps D is TRBD1 or TRBD2 (5 bases each). From germline, CDR1 is SGHDT and CDR2 FRDEAV. The V and J ends lost 1 base and 0 bases respectively, with 9 bases between them. The CDR3 has 15 amino acids. The CDR3 sequence: CASSFRGPSAETLYF. The covered CDR3 bases are TGTGCCAGCAGTTTCAGGGGCCCTAGTGCAGAAACGCTGTAT.

Comment on this clone: Genes and germline are mouse. The CDR3 end falls 1 residue outside the read, so it is completed with the germline J gene. The chain combines TRBV1 with TRBJ2-4; no clear D. Germline CDR1 reads NSQYPW; CDR2 reads LRSPGD (reference sequence). Trimming removed 7 bases at V and 0 bases at J, with 11 bases between. The CDR3 has 14 amino acids. The CDR3 DNA, read in part, is TGCACCTGCACCACCGGGCCTAGTCAAAACACCTTGTAC. Encoded protein: CTCTTGPSQNTLY. The CDR3 reads in full as CTCTTGPSQNTLYF. Variable domain in full (rest from reference TRBV1 and TRBJ2-4): VTLLEQNPRWRLVPRGQAVNLRCILKNSQYPWMSWYQQDLQKQLQWLFTLRSPGDKEVKSLPGADYLATRVTDTELRLQVANMSQGRTLYCTCTTGPSQNTLYFGAGTRLSVL.

A word on this clone: Here the gene names and germline are mouse. From the germline J gene comes the end of the CDR3, since the read stops 1 residue before it. This chain joins TRBV13-1 and TRBJ1-4; 10 positions match TRBD1. The CDR3 has 17 residues. Trimming took 3 bases from V and 0 from J; bases not matched to a gene: 5. Per the germline V gene, CDR1 is NSHNY and CDR2 is SYGAGN. The part of the CDR3 DNA that was read is TGTGCCAGCAGTGGAGGGACAGGGGTTATTTCCAACGAAAGATTATTT. Its translation is CASSGGTGVISNERLF. From start to end, the CDR3 is CASSGGTGVISNERLFF.

To note about this clone: Mouse gene names apply. The DNA ends 1 residue before the CDR3 does, and the rest of the CDR3 is filled in from the germline J gene. The chain uses TRBV20 and TRBJ2-1; 9 bases align to TRBD1. The V gene end was trimmed by 6 bases and the J gene end by 1 base; junction bases not matched to a gene: 4. CDR3 length equals 14 residues. The germline V gene encodes CDR1 GFQATS and CDR2 STVNSAI. The covered CDR3 bases are TGTGGTGCCCAACAGGGGGCGAACTATGCTGAGCAGTTC. Translated: CGAQQGANYAEQF. The whole CDR3 region reads CGAQQGANYAEQFF.

Concerning this clone itself: Gene names are mouse gene names. The read ends 1 residue early relative to the CDR3; the germline J gene fills the gap. The chain uses TRBV2 and TRBJ2-2; D is perhaps TRBD1 (5 bases). The germline V gene encodes CDR1 LGHNA and CDR2 YSYQKL. The V end lost 4 bases, the J end lost 0 bases, and 9 bases lay between the germline ends. There are 15 residues in the CDR3. The part of the CDR3 DNA that was read is TGTGCCAGCAGCCCCGGACACGCAAACACCGGGCAGCTCTAC. It codes for CASSPGHANTGQLY. The full CDR3 protein reads CASSPGHANTGQLYF.

As to this clone: Any gene name here is a mouse gene name. The CDR3 goes on 1 residue after the read ends, and that part is filled in from the germline J gene. The chain employs TRBV19 and TRBJ2-3, with 10 bases identical to TRBD1. This CDR3 is 16 amino acids long. From germline, CDR1 is FNHDT and CDR2 SITEND (reference sequence). The J segment lost 1 base and the V segment lost 4 bases, leaving 6 bases of the junction unmatched. CDR3 bases read: TGTGCCAGCAGTGTGACAGGGGGCGCTGGTGCAGAAACGCTGTAT. Translation: CASSVTGGAGAETLY. The complete CDR3 reads CASSVTGGAGAETLYF.

For this clone: The genes are named according to mouse. The CDR3 end falls 1 residue outside the read, so it is completed with the germline J gene. The chain joins TRBV4 to TRBJ2-4, with a possible D match to TRBD2 (7 bases). V lost 3 bases to trimming and J lost 3 bases, with 10 bases between them. Germline lookup yields CDR1 LGHDT and CDR2 YNNKQL (reference sequence). This CDR3 has 14 residues. This chain's CDR3 is CASSYWGAQNTLYF. The covered CDR3 bases are TGTGCCAGCAGCTATTGGGGGGCCCAAAACACCTTGTAC.